This passage covers 10 T cell receptor beta chains from one sample sequenced in a study of T-cell reconstitution after alpha-beta-depleted transplantation in children. During its preparation, the TCRbeta library received unique molecular identifiers. Each CDR3 protein is one row after TCRdb ran MiXCR on the PCR reads. The sample contains under 300,000 distinct CDR3 sequences, more than 7.5% of which appear only once. This specimen was PBMCs from the stem cell graft donor, taken from the stem cell graft. The receptors were sampled from a human donor who donated a stem cell graft to a child with SCID.

The J gene is TRBJ1-1, the V gene TRBV7-9; 8 bases are shared with TRBD1. Germline V CDR1 and CDR2: SEHNR, FQNEAQ (reference sequence). The length of the CDR3 is 11 residues. V dropped 10 bases and J dropped 7; count of bases not matched to a gene: 5. The CDR3: CAINRGNEAFF. For the CDR3, the DNA is TGTGCCATCAACAGGGGGAATGAAGCTTTCTTT.

This clonotype came up many times. The V gene is TRBV3-1, the J gene TRBJ1-1; D gene unclear. The V end lost 0 bases, the J end lost 0 bases, and 8 bases lay between the germline ends. CDR3 size: 15 residues. CDR1 is LGHDT and CDR2 is YNNKEL in the germline V gene (reference sequence). CDR3 sequence: CASSQEVRMNTEAFF. As DNA, the CDR3 is TGTGCCAGCAGCCAAGAGGTAAGGATGAACACTGAAGCTTTCTTT. The whole variable domain, remainder taken from reference TRBV3-1 and TRBJ1-1, is DTAVSQTPKYLVTQMGNDKSIKCEQNLGHDTMYWYKQDSKKFLKIMFSYNNKELIINETVPNRFSPKSPDKAHLNLHINSLELGDSAVYFCASSQEVRMNTEAFFGQGTRLTVV.

This clonotype was observed at least ten times. V usage is TRBV4-3 and J usage is TRBJ1-1; the match to TRBD1 covers 7 bases. V was pared by 0 bases and J by 11 bases, with 9 bases of the junction left unmatched. The CDR3 has 14 residues. Germline lookup yields CDR1 LGHNA and CDR2 YSLEER. For the CDR3, the DNA is TGCGCCAGCAGCCAAGATCTCACGACAGGGATTGCTTTCTTT. Its translation: CASSQDLTTGIAFF.

This clonotype was recorded at least ten times. The V call is TRBV5-1, the J call TRBJ1-1; 7 bases line up with TRBD1. Germline V gene sequence: CDR1 SGHRS, CDR2 YFSETQ. The CDR3 consists of 13 residues. The V gene end was trimmed by 0 bases and the J gene end by 7 bases; junction bases not matched to a gene: 3. This CDR3 is CASSLEGAGEAFF. CDR3 DNA: TGCGCCAGCAGCTTGGAGGGGGCTGGTGAAGCTTTCTTT.

Details on this clonotype: A clone one base away is much larger, so this may be a read error. The chain combines TRBV7-2 with TRBJ1-2, with D possibly being TRBD1 (6 bases). There are 14 residues in the CDR3. The V gene's germline CDR1 is SGHTA and CDR2 FQGNSA. CDR3 DNA sequence: TGTGCCAGCAGCTTAGACAGGGTTTACTATGGCGACACCTTC. Amino acid sequence: CASSLDRVYYGDTF.

This clonotype was seen repeatedly, ten times or more. Written as DNA, the CDR3 is TGCAGTGCTAGAGACGCTGGAAGGGGCCTCTCCTACGAGCAGTACTTC. Its protein product is CSARDAGRGLSYEQYF. This chain uses TRBV20-1 with TRBJ2-7, with TRBD1 as a possible D gene (5 bases). The CDR3 is 16 amino acids. Trimming removed 0 bases at V and 0 bases at J, with 15 bases between. Germline V lookup: CDR1 DFQATT, CDR2 SNEGSKA (reference sequence).

This clonotype was observed many times. This chain links TRBV7-9 with TRBJ2-5; no definite D call. The germline gives CDR1 SEHNR, CDR2 FQNEAQ (reference sequence). This CDR3 has 14 residues. V dropped 1 base and J dropped 5 bases, with 11 bases sitting between them. This CDR3 reads CASSLDPGVETQYF. The CDR3 DNA sequence: TGTGCCAGCAGCTTAGATCCCGGAGTTGAGACCCAGTACTTC.

This clonotype was seen only a few times. J is TRBJ1-5 and V is TRBV2; D might be TRBD1 (6 bases). Germline CDR1 reads SNHLY; CDR2 reads FYNNEI. This CDR3 region has 15 residues. Trimming stripped 6 bases from V and 5 bases from J, with 17 bases between. The CDR3 bases are TGTGCCAGCAGGTTTCAGGGGACGCGCGATCAGCCCCAGCATTTT. Protein: CASRFQGTRDQPQHF.

Many counts were recorded for this clonotype. The chain has TRBV29-1 and TRBJ2-1, with 8 bases that match TRBD2. With V trimmed by 5 bases and J by 4 bases, 7 bases remained unmatched. Per germline, CDR1 SQVTM and CDR2 ANQGSEA. This CDR3 has 14 amino acids. In DNA form, the CDR3 reads TGCAGCGTTTCCGTAGCGGGGAGGTACAATGAGCAGTTCTTC. Encoded protein: CSVSVAGRYNEQFF.

This clonotype was seen repeatedly, ten times or more. CDR3 nucleotide sequence: TGTGCCTGCGAAACGGATAATAATGAAAAACTGTTTTTT. This translates into CACETDNNEKLFF. The chain carries TRBV30 and TRBJ1-4, with D hard to call. The V end was cut by 6 bases, the J end by 4 bases, with 12 bases between. Germline V gives CDR1 GTSNPN, CDR2 SVGIG (reference sequence). The CDR3 runs to 13 residues.